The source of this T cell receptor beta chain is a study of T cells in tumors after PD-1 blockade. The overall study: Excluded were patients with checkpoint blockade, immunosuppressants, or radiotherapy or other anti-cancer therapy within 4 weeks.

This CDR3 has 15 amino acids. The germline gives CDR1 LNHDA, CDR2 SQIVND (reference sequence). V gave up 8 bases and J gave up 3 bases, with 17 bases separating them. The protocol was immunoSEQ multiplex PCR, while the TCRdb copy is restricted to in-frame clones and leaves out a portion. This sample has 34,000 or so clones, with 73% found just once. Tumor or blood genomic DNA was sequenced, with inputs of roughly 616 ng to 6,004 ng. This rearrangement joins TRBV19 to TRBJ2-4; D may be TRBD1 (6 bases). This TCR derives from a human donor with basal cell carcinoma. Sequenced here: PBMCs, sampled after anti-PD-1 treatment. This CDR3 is CASLSVGAGKNIQYF. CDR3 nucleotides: TGTGCCAGTCTCTCAGTGGGGGCCGGCAAAAACATTCAGTACTTC.